The 19 T cell receptor beta chains reported below all come from one sample, sequenced in a study of T cell clones after liver transplantation. Profiling relied on immunoSEQ multiplex PCR, and the TCRdb table lists in-frame clones only, not all of them. Here the sample spans roughly 100,000 clones, 80% to 85% being singletons. The sequencing here drew on CD4+ T cells from blood, taken before liver transplant. These receptor sequences come from a human donor who received a liver transplant.

The rearrangement links TRBV29-1 to TRBJ1-1, with a possible D match to TRBD1 (5 bases). Trimming took off 1 base at V and 6 bases at J, with 6 bases between the two ends. Germline CDR1 is SQVTM and CDR2 is ANQGSEA. CDR3 length: 11 residues. This CDR3 is CSVEGQSEAFF. The DNA of the CDR3 is TGCAGCGTTGAAGGACAGTCTGAAGCTTTCTTT.

The V call is TRBV5-4, the J call TRBJ2-1; 8 nucleotides match TRBD2. This CDR3 contains 15 residues. The germline CDR1 and CDR2 sequences are SGHNT and YYREEE (reference sequence). Germline trimming cut 4 bases from V and 3 bases from J; bases unmatched to any gene: 6. CDR3 in amino acids: CASSPRGAVYNEQFF. The CDR3 DNA sequence: TGTGCCAGCAGCCCGCGGGGGGCAGTCTACAATGAGCAGTTCTTC.

This clone was seen many times. This chain connects TRBV7-9 to TRBJ2-1, with 8 bases lining up with TRBD2. The germline V gene encodes CDR1 SEHNR and CDR2 FQNEAQ (reference sequence). Trimming cost V 5 bases and J 12 bases; bases outside gene matches: 12. CDR3 length equals 14 residues. The CDR3 coding sequence is TGTGCCAGCAGCCCGACCGGGGAGCGGGGGATGCAGTTCTTC. Amino acid sequence: CASSPTGERGMQFF.

This clone has just one count. The genes are TRBV2 and TRBJ2-1; the match to TRBD2 covers 11 bases. V lost 8 bases to trimming and J lost 7 bases; unmatched junction nucleotides: 7. The CDR3 has 14 residues. Germline CDR1 SNHLY, CDR2 FYNNEI. The CDR3 nucleotides read TGTGCCAGCTTAGCGGGGGGGCCTCCTAATGAGCAGTTCTTC. This sequence encodes CASLAGGPPNEQFF.

In nucleotides, the CDR3 is TGCGCCTCGGCGAAAGGTGGGACTGAAGCTTTCTTT. Encoded protein: CASAKGGTEAFF. This rearrangement joins TRBV4-1 to TRBJ1-1; D is unclear. The germline V and J ends were trimmed by 11 bases and 5 bases, with 15 bases remaining between them. This CDR3 spans 12 amino acids. CDR1 MGHRA and CDR2 YSYEKL come from the germline V gene.

The V gene is TRBV2, the J gene TRBJ1-2, with 7 nucleotides matching TRBD1. CDR1 SNHLY and CDR2 FYNNEI come from the germline V gene. This CDR3 has 14 amino acids. J was trimmed by 7 bases and V by 0 bases; bases with no gene match: 5. The CDR3 here is CASSEAGRGAGYTF. In nucleotides, the CDR3 is TGTGCCAGCAGTGAAGCGGGCAGGGGGGCTGGCTACACCTTC.

This clone has only a few counts. The rearrangement uses TRBV6-5 and TRBJ2-7, with 7 nucleotides matching TRBD2. With 7 bases clipped from V and 2 bases from J, the junction kept 5 bases outside the gene matches. This CDR3 region has 13 residues. The germline gives CDR1 MNHEY, CDR2 SVGAGI. The CDR3 is CASTAGNTYEQYF. The CDR3 DNA reads TGTGCCAGCACAGCGGGGAATACCTACGAGCAGTACTTC.

The chain is built from TRBV28 and TRBJ2-7; possible D gene TRBD2, 7 bases. This CDR3 is built from 11 residues. V lost 11 bases, J lost 7 bases, and 15 bases lay in between. Germline values: CDR1 MDHEN, CDR2 SYDVKM. The chain's CDR3 is CALGGAREQYF. The CDR3 DNA is TGTGCCCTTGGGGGGGCGCGGGAGCAGTACTTC.

This chain connects TRBV7-6 to TRBJ2-5; D is ambiguous. Per the germline V gene, CDR1 is SGHVS and CDR2 is FNYEAQ. The V end lost 4 bases, the J end lost 5 bases, and 11 bases lay between the germline ends. The CDR3 is 13 amino acids. CDR3 sequence reads: CASSSSGTETQYF. In DNA, the CDR3 is TGTGCCAGCAGCTCTTCGGGTACCGAGACCCAGTACTTC.

This clone was seen more than once but under ten times. The chain carries TRBV4-1 and TRBJ1-4; no clear D gene. This CDR3 region has 17 residues. The V gene lost 3 bases and the J gene lost 4 bases, with 18 bases spanning the gap. The V gene's germline CDR1 is MGHRA and CDR2 YSYEKL. Here the CDR3 reads CASSHILRRSRNEKLFF. The CDR3 nucleotides read TGCGCCAGCAGCCACATCCTGAGGAGGTCCCGTAATGAAAAACTGTTTTTT.

The chain recombines TRBV19 with TRBJ1-2; D not certain. Trimming shortened V by 3 bases and J by 0 bases, and 11 bases separated the two germline ends. The CDR3 runs to 15 residues. The germline V gene has CDR1 LNHDA and CDR2 SQIVND (reference sequence). CDR3 in DNA: TGTGCCAGTAGTATTGGACGGCCCGCTAACTATGGCTACACCTTC. Its protein is CASSIGRPANYGYTF.

The chain carries TRBV9 and TRBJ2-1; no definite D call. Trimming took off 0 bases at V and 4 bases at J, with 8 bases between the two ends. The CDR3 covers 14 residues. Germline loops: CDR1 SGDLS, CDR2 YYNGEE. CDR3 in DNA: TGTGCCAGCAGCGTAGTAATTTCTTACAATGAGCAGTTCTTC. It encodes CASSVVISYNEQFF.

The chain carries TRBV7-3 and TRBJ2-6; D remains ambiguous. Trimming took off 2 bases at V and 1 base at J, with 6 bases between the two ends. The CDR3 is 15 residues long. Germline values: CDR1 SGHTA, CDR2 FQGTGA. CDR3 nucleotide sequence: TGTGCCAGCAGCTTAGAGACTTCTGGGGCCAACGTCCTGACTTTC. This translates into CASSLETSGANVLTF.

The V and J genes are TRBV6-1 and TRBJ2-2, with D perhaps TRBD1 (5 bases). The V gene's germline CDR1 is MNHNS and CDR2 SASEGT. The CDR3 length is 17 residues. Trimming removed 2 bases at V and 4 bases at J, with 17 bases between. The DNA for the CDR3 is TGTGCCAGCAGTGAATATTCGGCAGGGATTCCCACCGGGGAGCTGTTTTTT. Encoded protein: CASSEYSAGIPTGELFF.

V is TRBV7-6 and J is TRBJ1-3; unclear D gene. V shed 3 bases and J shed 1 base, with 10 bases lying between them. Germline lookup yields CDR1 SGHVS and CDR2 FNYEAQ. This CDR3 has 15 amino acids. CDR3 bases: TGTGCCAGCAGCTTCGAGATGCGGTCTGGAAACACCATATATTTT. Protein sequence: CASSFEMRSGNTIYF. Filled out from reference TRBV7-6 and TRBJ1-3, the complete variable domain reads GAGVSQSPRYKVTKRGQDVALRCDPISGHVSLYWYRQALGQGPEFLTYFNYEAQQDKSGLPNDRFSAERPEGSISTLTIQRTEQRDSAMYRCASSFEMRSGNTIYFGEGSWLTVV.

This chain connects TRBV4-3 to TRBJ2-2, with D possibly being TRBD2 (6 bases). The CDR3 totals 15 residues. V was clipped by 1 base and J by 4 bases, with 10 bases between them. Germline CDR1 is LGHNA and CDR2 is YSLEER. Here the CDR3 reads CASSQGGRRTGELFF. CDR3 bases: TGCGCCAGCAGCCAAGGAGGGAGGCGCACCGGGGAGCTGTTTTTT.

The chain is built from TRBV5-1 and TRBJ2-3; 9 bases are a match to TRBD2. Losses at the gene ends were 4 bases for V and 5 bases for J; bases not matched to a gene: 14. CDR1 is SGHRS, CDR2 YFSETQ, per germline. CDR3 length: 17 residues. CDR3 nucleotide sequence: TGCGCCAGCAGCAAACAGTCGGCGGGAGGGGGAAAAGATACGCAGTATTTT. Encoded protein: CASSKQSAGGGKDTQYF. Full variable domain (missing parts from reference TRBV5-1 and TRBJ2-3): KAGVTQTPRYLIKTRGQQVTLSCSPISGHRSVSWYQQTPGQGLQFLFEYFSETQRNKGNFPGRFSGRQFSNSRSEMNVSTLELGDSALYLCASSKQSAGGGKDTQYFGPGTRLTVL.

The V call is TRBV5-1, the J call TRBJ2-1; D possibly corresponds to TRBD1 (5 bases). Trimming left V 2 bases short and J 7 bases short, with 13 bases between. Germline V CDR1 and CDR2: SGHRS, YFSETQ. This CDR3 is 14 amino acids long. The CDR3 DNA sequence: TGCGCCAGCAGCTTAGGGGTTCTTGGGAATGAGCAGTTCTTC. It codes for CASSLGVLGNEQFF.

The V and J genes are TRBV10-3 and TRBJ1-2; possible D gene TRBD1, 5 bases. The CDR3 is made up of 13 amino acids. The germline CDR1 and CDR2 sequences are ENHRY and SYGVKD. Between the trimmed V and J ends, which lost 10 bases and 2 bases, there was a span of 14 bases. Here the CDR3 reads CATSPGPNYGYTF. The CDR3 DNA is TGTGCCACCAGCCCGGGACCCAACTATGGCTACACCTTC.